Sequencing of this T cell receptor beta chain was carried out in a study of early T cells in non-severe SARS-CoV-2 infection. The overall study: Unsorted whole blood bulk RNA was sequenced, with unpaired chains.

This clonotype was observed many times. This CDR3 is built from 16 residues. CDR1 SGHAT and CDR2 FQNNGV come from the germline V gene. The V end was cut by 0 bases, the J end by 2 bases, with 11 bases between. One entry per CDR3 protein results from TCRdb running MiXCR on the 5' RACE reads. Of fewer than 25,000 distinct CDR3 sequences listed, roughly 3.6% were seen once; the top ten hold less than 7%. Specimen: whole blood. The clonotype comes from an adult who was a healthcare worker with PCR-confirmed SARS-CoV-2 infection or an uninfected control (not recorded which). The chain joins TRBV11-2 to TRBJ1-3; no reliable D call. CDR3 in DNA: TGTGCCAGCAGCTTAGATAGCACCCAGGCTGGAAACACCATATATTTT. It translates to CASSLDSTQAGNTIYF.